The next 23 T cell receptor beta chains were all read from a single sample in a study of T cells in Graves' hyperthyroidism and ophthalmopathy. Amplification of TCR beta CDR3 regions was performed using RNA transcripts as template. The primer set for the first-round RT-PCR of the TCR CDR3 was HTBI. TCRdb re-derived calls from the multiplex PCR reads in MiXCR, one entry per CDR3 protein. The table shows hundreds of thousands of distinct CDR3 sequences, with less than 25% occurring only once. Sequenced sample: blood. The receptors stem from a woman younger than 45 with Graves' ophthalmopathy.

The rearrangement uses TRBV6-5 and TRBJ1-1; D is uncertain. The CDR3 extends over 13 amino acids. Germline V gene lookup returns CDR1 MNHEY and CDR2 SVGAGI. V was pared by 4 bases and J by 6 bases, with 12 bases between. This CDR3 is CASSLQGNPEAFF. The CDR3, as DNA: TGTGCCAGCAGTTTACAAGGAAACCCTGAAGCTTTCTTT.

The rearrangement links TRBV6-1 to TRBJ1-5, with D uncertain. This CDR3 is built from 13 residues. V was clipped by 6 bases and J by 2 bases, with 8 bases between them. Germline V gives CDR1 MNHNS, CDR2 SASEGT. CDR3 nucleotide sequence: TGTGCCAGCAGGCCAGCGGGCAATCAGCCCCAGCATTTT. It codes for CASRPAGNQPQHF.

This clonotype has ten or more counts. The chain employs TRBV19 and TRBJ1-2, with D possibly matching TRBD1 (5 bases). CDR1 is LNHDA, CDR2 SQIVND, per germline (reference sequence). Trimming pared 5 bases from V and 3 bases from J, leaving 7 bases between. This CDR3 spans 12 amino acids. Written as DNA, the CDR3 is TGTGCCAGTAGTGGGACGGACTATGGCTACACCTTC. Protein product: CASSGTDYGYTF.

The chain recombines TRBV6-5 with TRBJ2-2; unclear D gene. The CDR3 is made up of 12 amino acids. Germline loops: CDR1 MNHEY, CDR2 SVGAGI. The germline V and J ends were trimmed by 0 bases and 6 bases, with 2 bases remaining between them. In DNA, the CDR3 is TGTGCCAGCAGTTACTCGGCCGGGGAGCTGTTTTTT. Its protein is CASSYSAGELFF.

There are a few counts of this clonotype. The chain links TRBV25-1 to TRBJ1-2; D is unresolved. V lost 3 bases and J lost 3, with 11 bases in between. The germline gives CDR1 MGHDK, CDR2 SYGVNS. The CDR3 runs 14 residues. CDR3 sequence: CASSDQDGYYGYTF. DNA of the CDR3: TGTGCCAGCAGTGATCAGGACGGATACTATGGCTACACCTTC.

The chain couples TRBV9 to TRBJ2-2, with a tentative D call TRBD2 (5 bases). The CDR3 length is 15 residues. Germline V gene lookup returns CDR1 SGDLS and CDR2 YYNGEE. V lost 4 bases to trimming and J lost 4 bases, with 14 bases between them. The CDR3 protein is CASSPSGRVTGELFF. CDR3 DNA sequence: TGTGCCAGCAGCCCCTCCGGGCGGGTCACCGGGGAGCTGTTTTTT.

The sample holds many counts of this clonotype. The rearrangement links TRBV12-3 or TRBV12-4 to TRBJ2-7, with D perhaps matching TRBD1 (6 bases). CDR3 length: 16 residues. Trimming removed 3 bases at V and 0 bases at J, with 15 bases between. The CDR3 DNA follows: TGTGCCAGCAGTTTTTATGGGGACATTCGCTCCTACGAGCAGTACTTC. This gives the protein CASSFYGDIRSYEQYF.

This clonotype was seen at least ten times. This chain links TRBV6-2 or TRBV6-3 with TRBJ2-7; possible D gene TRBD2, 6 bases. The germline V and J ends were trimmed by 2 bases and 5 bases, with 13 bases remaining between them. Germline CDR1 MNHEY, CDR2 SVGEGT. This CDR3 is built from 14 residues. The CDR3 nucleotides are TGTGCCAGCAGTTACGGAGGGGACGGCCACGAGCAGTACTTC. Encoded protein: CASSYGGDGHEQYF.

In this sample, this clonotype turned up many times. V gene TRBV20-1 combines with J gene TRBJ1-2; TRBD1 matches 10 bases. With 3 bases clipped from V and 2 bases from J, the junction kept 3 bases outside the gene matches. Germline CDR1 and CDR2: DFQATT and SNEGSKA (reference sequence). CDR3 length equals 14 residues. This chain's CDR3 is CSASPGQGNYGYTF. CDR3 bases: TGCAGTGCTAGCCCGGGACAGGGGAACTATGGCTACACCTTC.

This clonotype was found many times. The chain is built from TRBV4-3 and TRBJ1-2; TRBD1 aligns across 7 bases. This CDR3 is built from 15 residues. Losses at the gene ends were 0 bases for V and 6 bases for J; bases not matched to a gene: 7. Germline lookup yields CDR1 LGHNA and CDR2 YSLEER. CDR3 sequence reads: CASSQDRNRGDGYTF. The CDR3, as DNA: TGCGCCAGCAGCCAAGACAGGAACAGGGGTGATGGCTACACCTTC.

The chain carries TRBV6-1 and TRBJ1-1; D possibly corresponds to TRBD1 (5 bases). CDR1 and CDR2 (germline): MNHNS, SASEGT. The CDR3 loop spans 13 amino acids. The germline V and J ends were trimmed by 7 bases and 1 base, with 10 bases remaining between them. CDR3 region: CASIGTQNTEAFF. In DNA form, the CDR3 reads TGTGCCAGCATTGGGACCCAGAACACTGAAGCTTTCTTT.

The chain carries TRBV6-1 and TRBJ1-1, with D unclear. The CDR3 consists of 14 residues. V lost 5 bases to trimming and J lost 0 bases, with 10 bases between them. The germline V gene has CDR1 MNHNS and CDR2 SASEGT. CDR3 in amino acids: CASSKGPVNTEAFF. CDR3 bases: TGTGCCAGCAGTAAAGGACCGGTGAACACTGAAGCTTTCTTT.

This clonotype has ten or more counts. V usage is TRBV19 and J usage is TRBJ1-2; D gene uncertain. Germline CDR1 and CDR2: LNHDA and SQIVND (reference sequence). This CDR3 contains 15 residues. V was pared by 6 bases and J by 3 bases, with 17 bases between. The CDR3 sequence is CASSDERAHDYGYTF. Written as DNA, the CDR3 is TGTGCCAGTAGCGATGAGCGGGCGCATGACTATGGCTACACCTTC.

This clonotype was counted ten times or more. The CDR3 protein is CSGESGTSGSNTGELFF. CDR3 nucleotides: TGCAGCGGGGAATCCGGGACTAGCGGATCCAACACCGGGGAGCTGTTTTTT. The chain has TRBV20-1 and TRBJ2-2, with TRBD2 matching over 11 bases. CDR1 is DFQATT and CDR2 is SNEGSKA in the germline V gene (reference sequence). The CDR3 is made up of 17 amino acids.

This clonotype was recorded at least ten times. The rearrangement links TRBV28 to TRBJ1-1; TRBD1 matches at 8 bases. Germline V gives CDR1 MDHEN, CDR2 SYDVKM. The CDR3 is made up of 14 amino acids. Trimming at V came to 5 bases and at J to 11 bases, leaving 13 bases not matched to a gene. CDR3: CASSTIDRGQRAFF. CDR3 nucleotides: TGTGCCAGCAGTACCATCGACAGGGGCCAGCGGGCTTTCTTT.

V is TRBV6-5 and J is TRBJ1-5, with D unclear. Trimming stripped 5 bases from V and 6 bases from J, with 11 bases between. Germline values: CDR1 MNHEY, CDR2 SVGAGI. The CDR3 runs to 13 residues. As DNA, the CDR3 is TGTGCCAGCAGTGTACTAAACAGTCAGCCCCAGCATTTT. This translates into CASSVLNSQPQHF.

This clonotype was picked up a small number of times. The chain combines TRBV14 with TRBJ1-2; no firm D call. This CDR3 comprises 14 residues. Germline loops: CDR1 SGHDN, CDR2 FVKESK. V was trimmed by 0 bases and J by 3 bases, leaving 8 bases between them. CDR3 amino acids: CASSQDLGDYGYTF. The CDR3 nucleotides are TGTGCCAGCAGCCAAGATCTAGGTGACTATGGCTACACCTTC.

This clonotype came up many times. This chain links TRBV7-2 with TRBJ2-7; no reliable D call. From germline, CDR1 is SGHTA and CDR2 FQGNSA. The CDR3 totals 11 residues. Trimming left V 10 bases short and J 4 bases short, with 11 bases between. CDR3 protein: CAILRRYEQYF. As DNA, the CDR3 is TGTGCCATCCTCCGACGTTACGAGCAGTACTTC.

This clonotype was seen at least ten times. This rearrangement joins TRBV12-3 or TRBV12-4 to TRBJ2-7; 8 bases fit TRBD2. The length of the CDR3 is 15 residues. After removal of 3 bases from V and 2 bases from J, the junction contained 6 bases not matched to a gene. CDR3 loop: CASSFGSGGTYEQYF. The CDR3 DNA reads TGTGCCAGCAGTTTCGGGTCGGGGGGGACCTACGAGCAGTACTTC.

This clonotype was seen repeatedly, ten times or more. V gene TRBV6-1 combines with J gene TRBJ1-1, with D perhaps TRBD1 (6 bases). Trimming pared 5 bases from V and 5 bases from J, leaving 12 bases between. The CDR3 length is 13 residues. Looked up from germline, CDR1 is MNHNS and CDR2 is SASEGT. CDR3 sequence (DNA): TGTGCCAGCAGTCTCCGACAGGTGACTGAAGCTTTCTTT. It is translated as CASSLRQVTEAFF.

Ten or more counts support this clonotype. This chain links TRBV3-1 with TRBJ2-5; 8 bases match TRBD2. The CDR3 extends over 15 amino acids. J lost 2 bases, V lost 4 bases, and 6 bases had no gene match. CDR1 is LGHDT, CDR2 YNNKEL, per germline (reference sequence). The CDR3 protein is CASSLRGGQQETQYF. CDR3 nucleotides: TGTGCCAGCAGCCTCCGGGGGGGCCAACAAGAGACCCAGTACTTC.

The chain has TRBV10-3 and TRBJ2-5, with D perhaps matching TRBD1 (7 bases). Germline loops: CDR1 ENHRY, CDR2 SYGVKD. This CDR3 region has 15 residues. V lost 7 bases and J 1 base, leaving 16 bases between the germline ends. The CDR3 coding sequence is TGTGCCATCAAGGGGAACAGGGGAGGCCAAGAGACCCAGTACTTC. Its translation is CAIKGNRGGQETQYF.

This clonotype was seen a few times. V gene TRBV12-5 combines with J gene TRBJ1-1, with 7 bases lining up with TRBD1. Per the germline V gene, CDR1 is LGHNT and CDR2 is FRNRAP. This CDR3 has 13 residues. Losses at the gene ends were 8 bases for V and 1 base for J; bases not matched to a gene: 4. CDR3 protein: CASRQGTNTEAFF. The CDR3 nucleotides read TGTGCTAGTAGACAGGGAACGAACACTGAAGCTTTCTTT.